A selection of T cell receptor beta chains follows, all from one sample in a study of blood T cell repertoires in COVID-19. The protocol was immunoSEQ multiplex PCR, while the TCRdb copy is restricted to in-frame clones and leaves out a portion. The sample yields some 120,000 clones, roughly 91% seen once. Sequencing was done on a sample of peripheral blood. These receptors were collected from a human donor in a cohort sampled during active COVID-19. Each CDR3 is given without its conserved first and last residue. Fields, in order: J gene, V gene, D gene, CDR3 protein. D genes are given only for firm matches.

j_call: TRBJ2-5
v_call: TRBV13
d_call: NA
cdr3_aa: ASSPPLVRETQY

j_call: TRBJ2-7
v_call: TRBV2
d_call: TRBD2
cdr3_aa: ASSEEVSGVEQY

j_call: TRBJ2-5
v_call: TRBV15
d_call: TRBD2
cdr3_aa: ATSTRLAGRQEAQY

j_call: TRBJ2-3
v_call: TRBV9
d_call: NA
cdr3_aa: ASSVEGESSTDTQY

j_call: TRBJ2-2
v_call: TRBV18
d_call: NA
cdr3_aa: ASSPPGTYNTGELF

j_call: TRBJ2-7
v_call: TRBV7-9
d_call: NA
cdr3_aa: ASSLTSGRGSHEQY

j_call: TRBJ1-2
v_call: TRBV25-1
d_call: NA
cdr3_aa: ASSFAGNYGYT

j_call: TRBJ2-7
v_call: TRBV3-1/TRBV3-2
d_call: TRBD2
cdr3_aa: ASSLRTSGRSSYEQY

j_call: TRBJ1-1
v_call: TRBV11-3
d_call: NA
cdr3_aa: ASSLYGGTEAF

j_call: TRBJ2-3
v_call: TRBV5-4
d_call: TRBD2
cdr3_aa: ASSLRSGRQSTDTQY

j_call: TRBJ2-3
v_call: TRBV25-1
d_call: NA
cdr3_aa: ASSRDTSDTQY

j_call: TRBJ1-1
v_call: TRBV15
d_call: NA
cdr3_aa: ATQQGSPRNTEAF

j_call: TRBJ1-3
v_call: TRBV3-1/TRBV3-2
d_call: NA
cdr3_aa: ASSRGAFGNTIY

j_call: TRBJ2-1
v_call: TRBV7-9
d_call: TRBD2
cdr3_aa: ASSPWGGDYNEQF

j_call: TRBJ1-2
v_call: TRBV6-1
d_call: TRBD1
cdr3_aa: ASSEALAGGYYGYT

j_call: TRBJ2-1
v_call: TRBV7-6
d_call: TRBD1
cdr3_aa: ASSLGTVGNEQF

j_call: TRBJ1-4
v_call: TRBV6-6
d_call: NA
cdr3_aa: ASSFRATVERKLF